This T cell receptor beta chain derives from a study of radiation and T cells in renal cell carcinoma (dated by TCRdb to 2019 to 2021). With respect to the entire study: The samples were obtained from a clinical trial, where primary renal cell carcinomas were treated with 15 Gy stereotactic body radiation therapy and then removed by nephrectomy 4 weeks afterward. In total, 50 to 60 samples, comprising around 26 tumors and some 27 peripheral blood samples, were subjected to TCR beta sequencing. Across all 50 or so samples, several million unique CDR3 nucleotide sequences encoding over 2.5 million unique CDR3 amino acid sequences were identified. The paper's findings and limits, for the study overall: No pretreatment tumor biopsies were available, so the baseline intratumoral presence of clonotypes could not be determined. Top tumor clonotypes rose in blood from baseline to 2 weeks post-radiation, then contracted by 4 weeks, suggesting transient expansion of tumor-resident clones. The single-armed trial design could not address effects of radiation dose or scheduling on the TCR repertoire. Blood repertoire dynamics were not followed beyond 4 weeks after treatment.

CDR1 and CDR2, looked up from the germline V gene (reference sequence), are SGHNT and YYREEE. From the cysteine up to the phenylalanine, the CDR3 has a length of 17 residues. CDR3 DNA is the only sequence kept; it has 51 bases, read in frame from the first base. V loses 4 bases at its end and J loses 2 bases; junction bases beyond the gene matches: 8. TCR beta libraries were generated from genomic DNA with the immunoSEQ kit, following the manufacturer's recommendations. For library preparation, a first multiplex PCR was performed with proprietary primers, followed by a second PCR in which unique barcodes were added, and bead cleanups were performed after each round. Each sample batch included a kit-provided positive control reaction and a negative control reaction. The final libraries were assessed on an Agilent 4200 TapeStation D1000 ScreenTape, pooled by volume, and quantified by qPCR. Sequencing was performed on an Illumina NextSeq500 using a MidOutput 150-cycle cartridge, with 156 Read1 cycles, 15 Index1 cycles, and the kit custom primers. The pooled library was loaded at 0.75 to 1 pM with a 20% PhiX control spike-in. Processing in the source paper ran as follows. Vendor-processed data were analyzed in R, and a clonotype was defined as all T cells sharing the same CDR3 nucleotide sequence. In the clone abundance analyses, frequencies in each sample were normalized to that sample's 10,000 most abundant clones. Public T cell clones, averaging fewer than five per sample, were removed before analysis. Tumor-enriched and baseline blood-enriched clonotypes were defined by at least a 32-fold difference in abundance between compartments. A beta-binomial differential abundance model was applied to find clonotypes that expanded or contracted between blood time points. The Baroni-Urbani and Buser coefficient was used to measure tumor-blood repertoire similarity, and groups were compared with two-tailed Wilcoxon tests in R. The source is immuneACCESS, and TCRdb retained only in-frame sequences with V and J called. Part of the clones is not carried over; for the studies checked, unresolved V genes explain less than half of this, and the remainder is unexplained. The V and J calls and the clone size are those of that table, but D and trimming were determined from the DNA. The sample table lists some 150,000 clones, over 65% of them with a count of one. Under 30% of the sample is held by the ten biggest clonotypes.

The sample's time point label, in plain terms: baseline pretreatment blood. Taken with the paper, the label for treatment or condition translates to: 15 Gy SBRT to primary tumor, nephrectomy 4 weeks later. To follow tumor-enriched clonotypes, peripheral blood was collected serially from radiation-treated patients at baseline and again at 2 weeks and 4 weeks after SBRT. Every patient had renal cell carcinoma of clear cell pathology. The QIAamp DNA Blood Mini Kit (Qiagen) was used to prepare genomic DNA for TCR sequencing. Only samples passing all quality control checks were included in the analyses. As concerns this clone: The specificity of this receptor is unknown. Base qualities are not at hand, and no much larger clone is one base apart.

The chain is encoded by TRBV5-4 joined to TRBJ1-4; 10 nucleotides in the junction match TRBD1. This receptor was identified in a woman aged 45-65 years with renal cell carcinoma. The sample here was blood, taken from a patient whose treatment included radiotherapy and nephrectomy. The encoded CDR3 is CASSPGTGVRTNEKLFF. The nucleotide sequence reads TGTGCCAGCAGCCCCGGGACAGGGGTACGGACTAATGAAAAACTGTTTTTT.